This T cell receptor beta chain was recorded in a study of CD8 T cells in Susac syndrome. Study-wide background: Within the group of sequenced Susac syndrome patients, roughly six had active disease and roughly eight were in remission.

Germline assignment: CDR1 SNHLY and CDR2 FYNNEI. The CDR3 sequence is 14 residues long. V was trimmed by 5 bases and J by 1 base, leaving 8 bases between them. General study points: None of the CD4+ T cell repertoires in Susac syndrome showed clonal expansion.

As regards this clonotype: Its specificity is unknown.

Roughly 0.45 to 1 ug RNA was reverse transcribed with random hexamers. TCRdb recomputed calls from the immunoSEQ multiplex PCR reads with MiXCR, one row per CDR3 protein. The table includes about 140,000 distinct CDR3 sequences, more than 85% detected once. The chain links TRBV2 to TRBJ2-2; D gene unclear. This TCR derives from a human donor with Susac syndrome. The source material was CD4+ T cells from PBMCs. CDR3 sequence reads: CASSTSRNTGELFF. The DNA of the CDR3 is TGTGCCAGCAGTACCTCGAGGAACACCGGGGAGCTGTTTTTT.